Shown below are 23 T cell receptor beta chains from a single sample sequenced in a study of OX40 agonist ivuxolimab in advanced cancers. Using immunoSEQ multiplex PCR, the repertoire was profiled, and TCRdb retains in-frame clones only, with some absent. The sample has some 17,000 clones, about 87% seen once. The sequencing here drew on CD4+ or CD8+ T cells sorted from blood, taken in a trial of the OX40 agonist ivuxolimab. Receptors were obtained from an adult with an advanced solid tumor such as melanoma, head and neck, liver or kidney cancer.

The chain links TRBV6-6 to TRBJ1-1, with 9 bases lining up with TRBD1. Germline V CDR1 and CDR2: MNHNY, SVGAGI (reference sequence). J gave up 9 bases and V 5 bases, and 4 bases lay outside the gene matches. The CDR3 contains 12 residues. CDR3 nucleotide sequence: TGTGCCAGCAGTGCCGGGACAGGGAAAGCTTTCTTT. It encodes CASSAGTGKAFF.

The V call is TRBV27, the J call TRBJ1-6, with D unresolved. From germline, CDR1 is MNHEY and CDR2 SMNVEV (reference sequence). Trimming shortened V by 3 bases and J by 7 bases, and 7 bases separated the two germline ends. The CDR3 totals 13 residues. DNA of the CDR3: TGTGCCAGCAGTTTGGGGTGGAATTCACCCCTCCACTTT. As protein: CASSLGWNSPLHF.

The chain joins TRBV4-1 to TRBJ2-7, with 8 bases aligning to TRBD2. Trimming removed 2 bases from V and 0 bases from J; junction bases left unmatched: 0. CDR3 size: 14 residues. Germline CDR1 MGHRA, CDR2 YSYEKL. CDR3 protein: CASSQTSGSYEQYF. The CDR3 region has the DNA TGCGCCAGCAGCCAAACTAGCGGCTCCTACGAGCAGTACTTC.

The rearrangement links TRBV12-5 to TRBJ1-1, with D unclear. The CDR3 covers 13 residues. CDR1 is LGHNT, CDR2 FRNRAP, per germline. The germline V and J ends were trimmed by 3 bases and 6 bases, with 11 bases remaining between them. The CDR3: CASGFSETSEAFF. In DNA, the CDR3 is TGTGCTAGTGGTTTTTCCGAGACTTCTGAAGCTTTCTTT.

The chain carries TRBV7-9 and TRBJ1-1; possibly TRBD1 for D (6 bases). Germline assignment: CDR1 SEHNR and CDR2 FQNEAQ (reference sequence). Trimming took 5 bases from V and 1 from J, leaving 20 bases between them. This CDR3 has 17 amino acids. DNA of the CDR3: TGTGCCAGCAGCCCCCCTCGGGTGGGACACAAGAACACTGAAGCTTTCTTT. Its protein is CASSPPRVGHKNTEAFF.

V and J are TRBV5-6 and TRBJ1-1; the D is unclear. Germline lookup yields CDR1 SGHDT and CDR2 YYEEEE. The CDR3 has 15 amino acids. V lost 0 bases to trimming and J lost 0 bases, with 9 bases between them. Here the CDR3 reads CASSLAAGLNTEAFF. The CDR3 DNA sequence: TGTGCCAGCAGCTTGGCCGCAGGTCTGAACACTGAAGCTTTCTTT.

This rearrangement joins TRBV2 to TRBJ2-3; D gene uncertain. Germline V CDR1 and CDR2: SNHLY, FYNNEI. V lost 10 bases and J lost 2, with 7 bases in between. This CDR3 is 11 amino acids long. This CDR3 reads CAILDTDTQYF. DNA for the CDR3: TGTGCCATTTTAGACACAGATACGCAGTATTTT.

The J gene is TRBJ2-2, the V gene TRBV5-6; 7 nucleotides match TRBD1. CDR1 is SGHDT, CDR2 YYEEEE, per germline. The V segment lost 1 base and the J segment 5 bases; nucleotides outside the gene matches: 8. The CDR3 contains 16 residues. The CDR3 DNA reads as TGTGCCAGCAGCTTGTGGGCACAGGGGTATACCGGGGAGCTGTTTTTT. Protein sequence: CASSLWAQGYTGELFF.

CDR3 in amino acids: CASSNDGPYNEQFF. The CDR3 nucleotides are TGTGCCAGTAGTAATGACGGGCCCTACAATGAGCAGTTCTTC. The chain is built from TRBV19 and TRBJ2-1; D remains unclear. The CDR3 is 14 residues long. V lost 4 bases to trimming and J lost 2 bases, with 9 bases between them. Germline-derived CDR1 and CDR2 are LNHDA and SQIVND (reference sequence). The full variable domain, in which reference TRBV19 and TRBJ2-1 provide the parts outside the CDR3, is DGGITQSPKYLFRKEGQNVTLSCEQNLNHDAMYWYRQDPGQGLRLIYYSQIVNDFQKGDIAEGYSVSREKKESFPLTVTSAQKNPTAFYLCASSNDGPYNEQFFGPGTRLTVL.

The rearrangement uses TRBV7-3 and TRBJ2-5; the match to TRBD2 covers 7 bases. The V and J ends lost 1 base and 4 bases, in that order; junction bases with no gene match: 6. Germline CDR1 and CDR2: SGHTA and FQGTGA. CDR3 length equals 15 residues. The CDR3 DNA is TGTGCCAGCAGCTTAATTGGGGGGAGGGCAGAGACCCAGTACTTC. Translating it yields CASSLIGGRAETQYF.

The chain employs TRBV27 and TRBJ2-1; TRBD1 is a possible D gene (6 bases). The CDR3 runs to 15 residues. Germline V lookup: CDR1 MNHEY, CDR2 SMNVEV (reference sequence). Trimming shortened V by 6 bases and J by 3 bases, and 15 bases separated the two germline ends. The CDR3 coding sequence is TGTGCCAGCAGCCTCGGGACACCAGGCTACAATGAGCAGTTCTTC. Protein sequence: CASSLGTPGYNEQFF.

The genes are TRBV4-1 and TRBJ2-3, with D hard to call. Germline lookup yields CDR1 MGHRA and CDR2 YSYEKL. V shed 4 bases and J shed 3 bases, with 11 bases lying between them. This CDR3 spans 14 amino acids. The CDR3 protein is CASSLTPDTDTQYF. The CDR3 DNA is TGCGCCAGCAGCCTGACCCCTGATACAGATACGCAGTATTTT.

J is TRBJ2-7 and V is TRBV30; 9 bases are a match to TRBD2. The V segment lost 5 bases and the J segment 6 bases; nucleotides outside the gene matches: 11. The length of the CDR3 is 14 residues. Germline-derived CDR1 and CDR2 are GTSNPN and SVGIG (reference sequence). CDR3 protein: CAWEIAGVSSEQYF. The DNA of the CDR3 is TGTGCCTGGGAGATAGCGGGAGTTTCATCCGAGCAGTACTTC.

This chain uses TRBV9 with TRBJ2-1, with D hard to call. This CDR3 is 13 amino acids long. CDR1 and CDR2 from the germline V gene are SGDLS and YYNGEE. V dropped 4 bases and J dropped 6 bases, with 11 bases sitting between them. Here the CDR3 reads CASSPPQFNEQFF. In DNA form, the CDR3 reads TGTGCCAGCAGCCCCCCCCAGTTCAATGAGCAGTTCTTC.

The J gene is TRBJ2-7, the V gene TRBV30; 10 bases agree with TRBD1. After removal of 8 bases from V and 1 base from J, the junction contained 2 bases not matched to a gene. The germline V gene has CDR1 GTSNPN and CDR2 SVGIG (reference sequence). The CDR3 has 12 amino acids. CDR3 protein: CAGQGVSYEQYF. Written as DNA, the CDR3 is TGTGCCGGACAGGGGGTTTCCTACGAGCAGTACTTC.

The chain recombines TRBV14 with TRBJ1-3, with a possible D match to TRBD1 (5 bases). Trimming took 1 base from V and 0 from J, leaving 7 bases between them. The length of the CDR3 is 15 residues. The germline V gene has CDR1 SGHDN and CDR2 FVKESK. The CDR3 is CASSQATDSGNTIYF. The CDR3 DNA reads as TGTGCCAGCAGCCAAGCGACAGACTCTGGAAACACCATATATTTT.

The chain couples TRBV6-5 to TRBJ1-1; possibly TRBD1 for D (5 bases). In germline, CDR1 is MNHEY, CDR2 SVGAGI. V was cut by 6 bases and J by 3 bases, with 8 bases left in between. The CDR3 loop spans 12 amino acids. In DNA form, the CDR3 reads TGTGCCAGCAGGGTAGGGGACACTGAAGCTTTCTTT. Amino acids: CASRVGDTEAFF.

The chain joins TRBV19 to TRBJ1-5; weak D call: TRBD1 (5 bases). This CDR3 region has 14 residues. The V end was cut by 2 bases, the J end by 6 bases, with 11 bases between. Germline V lookup: CDR1 LNHDA, CDR2 SQIVND (reference sequence). The CDR3: CASSISSGIQPQHF. CDR3 DNA sequence: TGTGCCAGTAGTATATCTTCAGGGATTCAGCCCCAGCATTTT.

The rearrangement joins TRBV28 to TRBJ2-3, with TRBD2 as a possible D gene (5 bases). Trimming pared 5 bases from V and 4 bases from J, leaving 13 bases between. The CDR3 length is 14 residues. Germline loops: CDR1 MDHEN, CDR2 SYDVKM. The CDR3 sequence is CASSEGLSPDTQYF. Here the CDR3 DNA reads TGTGCCAGCAGTGAGGGTTTATCTCCAGATACGCAGTATTTT.

The CDR3 DNA reads as TGCGCCAGCAGCCACAGCGGGAGAAAGTACGAGCAGTACTTC. This translates into CASSHSGRKYEQYF. The genes are TRBV4-1 and TRBJ2-7; 8 positions agree with TRBD2. The CDR3 covers 14 residues. Germline CDR1 and CDR2: MGHRA and YSYEKL. After removal of 3 bases from V and 4 bases from J, the junction contained 5 bases not matched to a gene.

The CDR3 reads CASSQDTAGQDGYTF. The DNA for the CDR3 is TGCGCCAGCAGCCAAGATACGGCAGGGCAGGACGGCTACACCTTC. V is TRBV4-3 and J is TRBJ1-2, with a weak D call TRBD1 (5 bases). In germline, CDR1 is LGHNA, CDR2 YSLEER. V lost 0 bases and J 8 bases, leaving 16 bases between the germline ends. The CDR3 runs to 15 residues.

This clone turned up a few times. The rearrangement uses TRBV21-1 and TRBJ1-5. TRBV21-1 is annotated as a pseudogene. This CDR3 comprises 12 residues. The DNA of the CDR3 is TGTGCCAGCAGCAATGGAACCCAGCCCCAGCATTTT. It encodes CASSNGTQPQHF.

This clone showed up just once. The chain has TRBV7-9 and TRBJ2-2, with D maybe TRBD1 (6 bases). Germline V gives CDR1 SEHNR, CDR2 FQNEAQ (reference sequence). This CDR3 spans 17 amino acids. V lost 3 bases, J lost 0 bases, and 14 bases lay in between. CDR3 coding DNA: TGTGCCAGCAGCTTCTCCCGAACAGGGACGAACACCGGGGAGCTGTTTTTT. Protein product: CASSFSRTGTNTGELFF.